The next 13 T cell receptor beta chains were all read from a single sample in a study of cytotoxic CD8 clonotypes in ibrutinib-treated CLL. Clones were read by immunoSEQ multiplex PCR, and TCRdb kept only the in-frame ones, dropping some. The sample holds nearly 100,000 clones, 78% seen once. Sequences were derived from PBMCs, sampled after 12 months of ibrutinib treatment. The receptors were sampled from a human donor with chronic lymphocytic leukemia.

The rearrangement uses TRBV6-6 and TRBJ1-3, with D perhaps matching TRBD1 (5 bases). Germline values: CDR1 MNHNY, CDR2 SVGAGI (reference sequence). Trimming pared 8 bases from V and 5 bases from J, leaving 19 bases between. The CDR3 is 15 amino acids. CDR3 region: CASQPQGEGRNTIYF. CDR3 bases: TGTGCCAGCCAACCCCAGGGAGAGGGTAGAAACACCATATATTTT.

V and J are TRBV5-6 and TRBJ1-1; 9 bases map to TRBD1. This CDR3 is 13 amino acids long. CDR1 SGHDT and CDR2 YYEEEE come from the germline V gene. With 4 bases clipped from V and 4 bases from J, the junction kept 2 bases outside the gene matches. Here the CDR3 reads CASSRQGVTEAFF. The CDR3 region has the DNA TGTGCCAGCAGCCGACAGGGGGTCACTGAAGCTTTCTTT.

The chain is built from TRBV5-5 and TRBJ2-5; D is ambiguous. The V end was cut by 0 bases, the J end by 2 bases, with 11 bases between. Germline CDR1 SGHKS, CDR2 YYEKEE (reference sequence). CDR3 length: 15 residues. The CDR3 nucleotides are TGTGCCAGCAGCTTGGGGGCAGCACTTCAAGAGACCCAGTACTTC. This encodes CASSLGAALQETQYF.

The chain links TRBV5-5 to TRBJ1-6; D call uncertain. Deletions cut 2 bases from V and 8 bases from J, with 20 bases between. The germline V gene has CDR1 SGHKS and CDR2 YYEKEE (reference sequence). The CDR3 covers 17 residues. This chain's CDR3 is CASSFLLSALLYSPLHF. The CDR3 DNA reads as TGTGCCAGCAGCTTCCTTCTTTCGGCTCTACTGTATTCACCCCTCCACTTT.

This rearrangement joins TRBV29-1 to TRBJ2-7, with D unresolved. Deletions cut 1 base from V and 3 bases from J, with 7 bases between. CDR3 length: 12 amino acids. Germline CDR1 SQVTM, CDR2 ANQGSEA. The CDR3 protein is CSVEVLDYEQYF. The CDR3 DNA reads as TGCAGCGTTGAAGTTTTAGACTACGAGCAGTACTTC.

This rearrangement joins TRBV4-2 to TRBJ2-2; TRBD2 matches at 11 bases. With 2 bases clipped from V and 2 bases from J, the junction kept 4 bases outside the gene matches. Germline CDR1 and CDR2: LGHNA and YNFKEQ. There are 17 residues in the CDR3. CDR3 bases: TGTGCCAGCAGCCAACTCGGGACTAGCGGTAACACCGGGGAGCTGTTTTTT. This translates into CASSQLGTSGNTGELFF.

CDR3 sequence: CASSYEGTYTGELFF. The CDR3 DNA follows: TGTGCCAGCAGTTACGAGGGCACGTACACCGGGGAGCTGTTTTTT. The chain is built from TRBV6-6 and TRBJ2-2; perhaps TRBD2 as D (5 bases). With 2 bases removed from V and 3 bases from J, the gap between germline ends came to 10 bases. Germline V gives CDR1 MNHNY, CDR2 SVGAGI (reference sequence). CDR3 length: 15 residues.

J is TRBJ2-2 and V is TRBV5-1; a weak D match, TRBD2 (5 bases). The germline CDR1 and CDR2 sequences are SGHRS and YFSETQ. The CDR3 totals 14 residues. Trimming shortened V by 4 bases and J by 8 bases, and 15 bases separated the two germline ends. DNA for the CDR3: TGCGCCAGCAGCGTGGACCTAGCCGGAGGGGAGCTGTTTTTT. This sequence encodes CASSVDLAGGELFF.

This clone was seen a handful of times. The chain combines TRBV6-5 with TRBJ1-4; 9 bases are shared with TRBD1. CDR1 is MNHEY and CDR2 is SVGAGI in the germline V gene. This CDR3 contains 12 residues. J gave up 13 bases and V 6 bases, and 6 bases lay outside the gene matches. Here the CDR3 DNA reads TGTGCCAGCAGAGAGGGACAGGGCATACTGTTTTTT. This encodes CASREGQGILFF.

The chain combines TRBV28 with TRBJ2-7, with TRBD1 matching over 7 bases. The trim removed 6 bases at V and 2 bases at J, leaving 10 bases unmatched. The germline V gene has CDR1 MDHEN and CDR2 SYDVKM. The CDR3 length is 15 residues. The CDR3 reads CASSHTGVSPYEQYF. CDR3 coding DNA: TGTGCCAGCAGCCATACAGGGGTTAGCCCCTACGAGCAGTACTTC. Drawing the rest from reference TRBV28 and TRBJ2-7, the complete variable domain is DVKVTQSSRYLVKRTGEKVFLECVQDMDHENMFWYRQDPGLGLRLIYFSYDVKMKEKGDIPEGYSVSREKKERFSLILESASTNQTSMYLCASSHTGVSPYEQYFGPGTRLTVT.

The genes are TRBV7-6 and TRBJ2-2; D is undetermined. V dropped 5 bases and J dropped 5 bases, with 9 bases sitting between them. This CDR3 contains 13 residues. Per germline, CDR1 SGHVS and CDR2 FNYEAQ. CDR3 in amino acids: CASSAHLTGELFF. The CDR3 bases are TGTGCCAGCAGCGCCCACCTGACCGGGGAGCTGTTTTTT. Complete variable domain (other parts from reference TRBV7-6 and TRBJ2-2): GAGVSQSPRYKVTKRGQDVALRCDPISGHVSLYWYRQALGQGPEFLTYFNYEAQQDKSGLPNDRFSAERPEGSISTLTIQRTEQRDSAMYRCASSAHLTGELFFGEGSRLTVL.

The chain employs TRBV2 and TRBJ1-4; D unresolved. In germline, CDR1 is SNHLY, CDR2 FYNNEI. The CDR3 has 13 amino acids. Trimming shortened V by 6 bases and J by 8 bases, and 13 bases separated the two germline ends. Here the CDR3 reads CASRTSAGEKLFF. The CDR3, as DNA: TGTGCCAGCAGAACGTCAGCGGGAGAAAAACTGTTTTTT.

This chain connects TRBV9 to TRBJ1-6; no clear D. The CDR3 contains 15 residues. Deletions cut 4 bases from V and 1 base from J, with 9 bases between. Germline values: CDR1 SGDLS, CDR2 YYNGEE. As DNA, the CDR3 is TGTGCCAGCAGCACCGGTGTATCCTATAATTCACCCCTCCACTTT. Translation gives CASSTGVSYNSPLHF.